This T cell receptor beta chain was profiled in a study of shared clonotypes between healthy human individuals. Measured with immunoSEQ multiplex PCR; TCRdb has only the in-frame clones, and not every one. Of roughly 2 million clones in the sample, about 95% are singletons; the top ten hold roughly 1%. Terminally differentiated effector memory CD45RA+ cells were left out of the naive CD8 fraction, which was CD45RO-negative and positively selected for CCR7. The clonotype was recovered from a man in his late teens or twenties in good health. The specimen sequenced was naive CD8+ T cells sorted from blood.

CDR3 protein: CASRGGLGYTDTQYF. DNA for the CDR3: TGTGCCAGCAGAGGGGGGCTAGGGTACACAGATACGCAGTATTTT. The chain employs TRBV6-5 and TRBJ2-3, with D possibly being TRBD1 or TRBD2 (6 bases each). The CDR3 runs to 15 residues. Germline CDR1 is MNHEY and CDR2 is SVGAGI. Trimming shortened V by 6 bases and J by 2 bases, and 15 bases separated the two germline ends.